The next 21 T cell receptor beta chains were all read from a single sample in a study of shared clonotypes between healthy human individuals. The method was immunoSEQ multiplex PCR; TCRdb's version includes in-frame clones alone and lacks a portion of them. The repertoire includes 450,000 to 500,000 clones, 70% to 80% of them detected once, and approximately 12% sits in the top ten. What was sequenced was PBMCs. Source of these receptors: a woman between 35 and 50 years old in good health. Some clones in this sample may be carry-over from other donors' samples.

CDR3 in DNA: TGTGCCAGTAGTCCCCGTGGGGGTGGGACCGGGGAGCTGTTTTTT. It is translated as CASSPRGGGTGELFF. J is TRBJ2-2 and V is TRBV19; either TRBD1 or TRBD2 may supply D (5 bases each). The CDR3 extends over 15 amino acids. Per the germline V gene, CDR1 is LNHDA and CDR2 is SQIVND (reference sequence). V was pared by 5 bases and J by 5 bases, with 15 bases between.

Concerning this clone itself: Other DNA sequences from this sample encode an identical CDR3 as well. The genes are TRBV2 and TRBJ2-3; no firm D call. Germline V gene data show CDR1 as SNHLY and CDR2 as FYNNEI. V lost 3 bases and J lost 0, with 7 bases in between. CDR3 length equals 14 residues. The CDR3, as DNA: TGTGCCAGCAGTGACAGAACTAGCACAGATACGCAGTATTTT. Translation gives CASSDRTSTDTQYF.

This chain joins TRBV7-2 and TRBJ2-1, with TRBD2 matching over 11 bases. V lost 3 bases to trimming and J lost 4 bases; unmatched junction nucleotides: 2. Germline CDR1 SGHTA, CDR2 FQGNSA. The CDR3 totals 15 residues. The CDR3 reads CASSFGTSGYNEQFF. DNA of the CDR3: TGTGCCAGCAGCTTTGGGACTAGCGGTTACAATGAGCAGTTCTTC.

The V and J genes are TRBV2 and TRBJ1-2; possible D gene TRBD1, 5 bases. Trimming removed 3 bases at V and 2 bases at J, with 10 bases between. CDR1 SNHLY and CDR2 FYNNEI come from the germline V gene. This CDR3 has 14 amino acids. The CDR3 DNA reads TGTGCCAGCAGTGAGGTGGGGCGCAACTATGGCTACACCTTC. This sequence encodes CASSEVGRNYGYTF. Filled out from reference TRBV2 and TRBJ1-2, the complete variable domain reads EPEVTQTPSHQVTQMGQEVILRCVPISNHLYFYWYRQILGQKVEFLVSFYNNEISEKSEIFDDQFSVERPDGSNFTLKIRSTKLEDSAMYFCASSEVGRNYGYTFGSGTRLTVV.

This CDR3 reads CASSEQGGTGNTIYF. DNA of the CDR3: TGTGCCAGCAGTGAGCAGGGGGGAACTGGAAACACCATATATTTT. V and J are TRBV2 and TRBJ1-3, with 7 bases lining up with TRBD1. The CDR3 covers 15 residues. Looked up from germline, CDR1 is SNHLY and CDR2 is FYNNEI. V dropped 3 bases and J dropped 2; count of bases not matched to a gene: 4.

The sample holds a few counts of this clone. The chain is built from TRBV7-8 and TRBJ1-3; 8 bases agree with TRBD1. V lost 4 bases to trimming and J lost 4 bases; unmatched junction nucleotides: 3. CDR1 and CDR2 (germline): SGHVS, FQNEAQ. The CDR3 spans 14 residues. CDR3 region: CASSSRDRGNTIYF. The CDR3 region has the DNA TGTGCCAGCAGCTCCCGGGACAGGGGAAACACCATATATTTT.

The V and J genes are TRBV5-1 and TRBJ2-7; 8 positions agree with TRBD2. Trimming at V came to 3 bases and at J to 2 bases, leaving 4 bases not matched to a gene. CDR1 and CDR2 from the germline V gene are SGHRS and YFSETQ. The CDR3 has 14 amino acids. This CDR3 reads CASSYSSGPYEQYF. The CDR3 DNA is TGCGCCAGCAGCTACTCTAGCGGGCCCTACGAGCAGTACTTC.

The rearrangement joins TRBV6-6 to TRBJ2-5; 10 positions match TRBD2. The J call is doubtful: the DNA matches TRBJ2-7 better. Germline V CDR1 and CDR2: MNHNY, SVGAGI (reference sequence). The CDR3 has 16 amino acids. In nucleotides, the CDR3 is TGTGCCAGCAGACATGAGACTAGCGGGCTAACCTACGAGCAGTACTTC. As protein: CASRHETSGLTYEQYF.

This clone was counted at least ten times. V and J are TRBV7-8 and TRBJ2-1; unclear D gene. Deletions cut 2 bases from V and 9 bases from J, with 8 bases between. The CDR3 consists of 12 residues. From germline, CDR1 is SGHVS and CDR2 FQNEAQ. The CDR3 DNA reads TGTGCCAGCAGCTTAAGTTCAGGTGAGCAGTTCTTC. Translated: CASSLSSGEQFF.

To note about this clone: A far larger clone differs by one base, so this is likely a read error. This chain joins TRBV20-1 and TRBJ1-1; D not certain. This CDR3 has 11 residues. The V end lost 5 bases, the J end lost 8 bases, and 12 bases lay between the germline ends. Germline V gives CDR1 DFQATT, CDR2 SNEGSKA (reference sequence). CDR3 bases: TGCAGTGCTTCTACCGAGCCAGAAGCTTTCTTT. This encodes CSASTEPEAFF.

The chain recombines TRBV10-3 with TRBJ2-5; 7 positions match TRBD1. The J call is in doubt because the DNA end fits TRBJ2-7 better. This CDR3 has 15 residues. Germline CDR1 ENHRY, CDR2 SYGVKD. The DNA for the CDR3 is TGTGCCATCCGGACAGGTGGTAACGGGACCTACGAGCAGTACTTC. Its translation: CAIRTGGNGTYEQYF.

The chain links TRBV7-3 to TRBJ1-2, with a possible D match to TRBD1 (6 bases). In germline, CDR1 is SGHTA, CDR2 FQGTGA. With 3 bases removed from V and 5 bases from J, the gap between germline ends came to 10 bases. The CDR3 totals 13 residues. CDR3 coding DNA: TGTGCCAGCAGCTTCGGGGGCGGGTATGGCTACACCTTC. It is translated as CASSFGGGYGYTF.

The rearrangement uses TRBV11-2 and TRBJ2-1; D perhaps matches TRBD2 (5 bases). The CDR3 length is 16 residues. Germline CDR1 SGHAT, CDR2 FQNNGV. The V end lost 6 bases, the J end lost 1 base, and 16 bases lay between the germline ends. The CDR3 DNA reads as TGTGCCAGCAGTTACCCTCACGGAGGTTCCTACAATGAGCAGTTCTTC. This gives the protein CASSYPHGGSYNEQFF.

In its sample, this clone was seen many times. The rearrangement links TRBV5-1 to TRBJ2-1; D might be TRBD2 (5 bases). Trimming shortened V by 0 bases and J by 9 bases, and 10 bases separated the two germline ends. Germline values: CDR1 SGHRS, CDR2 YFSETQ. This CDR3 has 13 amino acids. This chain's CDR3 is CASSLVSDSEQFF. CDR3 nucleotide sequence: TGCGCCAGCAGCTTGGTTAGCGATTCTGAGCAGTTCTTC.

The chain combines TRBV30 with TRBJ1-5; D unclear. The CDR3 has 13 amino acids. The germline V and J ends were trimmed by 5 bases and 1 base, with 9 bases remaining between them. Germline CDR1 GTSNPN, CDR2 SVGIG (reference sequence). The CDR3 spells CAWGPGSNQPQHF. The CDR3 nucleotides read TGTGCCTGGGGGCCCGGGAGCAATCAGCCCCAGCATTTT.

The chain recombines TRBV10-3 with TRBJ1-5; D might be TRBD1 (6 bases). The CDR3 has 14 amino acids. Germline V gene data show CDR1 as ENHRY and CDR2 as SYGVKD. V lost 11 bases and J lost 2, with 16 bases in between. Written as DNA, the CDR3 is TGTGCCGTAAACAGGGTACGAGGCAATCAGCCCCAGCATTTT. This gives the protein CAVNRVRGNQPQHF.

The CDR3 region is CASSPGMTTDTQYF. CDR3 sequence (DNA): TGCGCCAGCAGCCCTGGGATGACCACAGATACGCAGTATTTT. The chain links TRBV5-1 to TRBJ2-3; D unresolved. V was shortened by 4 bases and J by 2 bases, with 11 bases between the two germline ends. CDR1 and CDR2 (germline): SGHRS, YFSETQ. CDR3 size: 14 residues.

The chain couples TRBV29-1 to TRBJ2-3; 8 bases are a match to TRBD1. V was clipped by 1 base and J by 2 bases; unmatched bases: 11. Per the germline V gene, CDR1 is SQVTM and CDR2 is ANQGSEA. The length of the CDR3 is 17 residues. The CDR3 protein is CSVEGSKTGGPTDTQYF. CDR3 DNA: TGCAGCGTTGAAGGATCCAAAACAGGGGGGCCCACAGATACGCAGTATTTT.

The genes are TRBV7-9 and TRBJ2-2; D is possibly TRBD2 (6 bases). The CDR3 is 14 residues long. CDR1 and CDR2 from the germline V gene are SEHNR and FQNEAQ (reference sequence). V was trimmed by 4 bases and J by 1 base, leaving 7 bases between them. CDR3 sequence: CASSWDLNTGELFF. The CDR3 region has the DNA TGTGCCAGCAGCTGGGACTTGAACACCGGGGAGCTGTTTTTT.

The chain recombines TRBV7-6 with TRBJ1-5, with a possible D match to TRBD1 (5 bases). The length of the CDR3 is 15 residues. Germline CDR1 SGHVS, CDR2 FNYEAQ. Trimming pared 1 base from V and 6 bases from J, leaving 13 bases between. CDR3 protein: CASSLEAGLGQPQHF. In DNA, the CDR3 is TGTGCCAGCAGCTTAGAAGCAGGGCTTGGTCAGCCCCAGCATTTT.

The rearrangement uses TRBV19 and TRBJ1-5; TRBD1 might be the D (6 bases). Germline values: CDR1 LNHDA, CDR2 SQIVND (reference sequence). Trimming shortened V by 6 bases and J by 8 bases, and 14 bases separated the two germline ends. This CDR3 is built from 13 residues. The CDR3 sequence is CASSRQRGEPQHF. As DNA, the CDR3 is TGTGCCAGTAGCCGACAGAGGGGGGAGCCCCAGCATTTT.